These 21 T cell receptor beta chains came from one sample sequenced in a study of blood T cells in healthy people across ages. The authors ran a second PCR of roughly 6 to 12 cycles using a sample-barcoded 5' primer and a J-beta primer mix. Each CDR3 protein is one row after TCRdb ran MiXCR on the 5' RACE reads. The sample has 1.5 million to 2 million distinct CDR3 sequences, 28% seen once. The sequenced material came from blood. These receptors were obtained from a woman aged 25 to 45 in good health.

The chain carries TRBV20-1 and TRBJ1-2; possibly TRBD1 for D (5 bases). The CDR3 loop spans 14 amino acids. Germline CDR1 reads DFQATT; CDR2 reads SNEGSKA (reference sequence). V was cut by 5 bases and J by 2 bases, with 15 bases left in between. CDR3 loop: CSAPPVGANYGYTF. The DNA for the CDR3 is TGCAGTGCTCCCCCGGTAGGGGCGAACTATGGCTACACCTTC.

This clonotype has just one count. V gene TRBV10-3 combines with J gene TRBJ2-7, with D hard to call. The length of the CDR3 is 15 residues. Germline V lookup: CDR1 ENHRY, CDR2 SYGVKD. Trimming cost V 2 bases and J 2 bases, with 13 bases left between them. The CDR3 DNA follows: TGTGCCATCAGTGAGGGACCCGTTGGGGCCTACGAGCAGTACTTC. This gives the protein CAISEGPVGAYEQYF.

As regards this clonotype: With a much larger clone just one base away, this may be a read error. The chain couples TRBV10-3 to TRBJ2-1; possible D gene TRBD2, 5 bases. The germline V and J ends were trimmed by 9 bases and 2 bases, with 14 bases remaining between them. Germline CDR1 and CDR2: ENHRY and SYGVKD. This CDR3 spans 14 amino acids. As DNA, the CDR3 is TGTGCCATAAGGAGCGGCCCGACCTACAATGAGCAGTTCTTC. This encodes CAIRSGPTYNEQFF.

In this sample, this clonotype turned up a few times. CDR3 bases: TGCAGTGCTAGAGTAGCTAGAATTAGCACAGATACGCAGTATTTT. It codes for CSARVARISTDTQYF. This sequence joins TRBV20-1 and TRBJ2-3; D gene unclear. This CDR3 comprises 15 residues. V lost 1 base and J lost 0, with 11 bases in between. Germline assignment: CDR1 DFQATT and CDR2 SNEGSKA (reference sequence).

The CDR3 protein is CASSPKSGLRSPLHF. The CDR3, as DNA: TGCGCCAGCAGCCCTAAATCAGGGCTACGATCACCCCTCCACTTT. The chain combines TRBV4-1 with TRBJ1-6, with D maybe TRBD1 (5 bases). CDR1 and CDR2 from the germline V gene are MGHRA and YSYEKL. The CDR3 is made up of 15 amino acids. V dropped 4 bases and J dropped 10 bases, with 17 bases sitting between them.

This clonotype showed up just a few times. The chain combines TRBV2 with TRBJ1-2, with 7 bases identical to TRBD1. The CDR3 has 14 residues. The germline gives CDR1 SNHLY, CDR2 FYNNEI. V shed 7 bases, J shed 4 bases, and the junction held 9 bases outside the gene matches. The CDR3 region is CASNALTGAYGYTF. In DNA, the CDR3 is TGTGCCAGCAATGCCTTAACAGGGGCCTATGGCTACACCTTC.

The V and J genes are TRBV29-1 and TRBJ2-5; 11 bases match TRBD2. The CDR3 runs to 16 residues. The V segment lost 7 bases and the J segment 0 bases; nucleotides outside the gene matches: 10. CDR1 SQVTM and CDR2 ANQGSEA come from the germline V gene. Here the CDR3 DNA reads TGCAGCGCCCGGGGACTAGCGGACCAGTACCAAGAGACCCAGTACTTC. Translating it yields CSARGLADQYQETQYF.

The rearrangement uses TRBV29-1 and TRBJ2-7; no firm D call. Germline values: CDR1 SQVTM, CDR2 ANQGSEA. CDR3 length equals 14 residues. DNA of the CDR3: TGCAGTGCCCCCGTGGGCAGGTCCTCCTACGAGCAGTACTTC. It yields the protein CSAPVGRSSYEQYF.

Ten or more counts support this clonotype. This chain joins TRBV20-1 and TRBJ2-7; a possible D gene is TRBD1 (6 bases). V lost 1 base and J 9 bases, leaving 16 bases between the germline ends. CDR1 and CDR2 (germline): DFQATT, SNEGSKA (reference sequence). The CDR3 has 13 residues. The CDR3 is CSARGARGKGQYF. The CDR3 DNA is TGCAGTGCTAGAGGGGCCAGGGGAAAGGGGCAGTACTTC.

This clonotype was counted once. The rearrangement links TRBV3-1 to TRBJ2-2; no clear D. Trimming pared 4 bases from V and 0 bases from J, leaving 9 bases between. The CDR3 is 15 amino acids. Germline V gene lookup returns CDR1 LGHDT and CDR2 YNNKEL (reference sequence). CDR3 sequence: CASSPFASNTGELFF. CDR3 nucleotide sequence: TGTGCCAGCAGCCCTTTTGCATCGAACACCGGGGAGCTGTTTTTT.

The chain employs TRBV3-1 and TRBJ2-7; 9 positions match TRBD1. The CDR3 has 14 residues. V trimming: 7 bases; J trimming: 0 bases; junction bases outside the gene matches: 4. Per germline, CDR1 LGHDT and CDR2 YNNKEL (reference sequence). The CDR3 coding sequence is TGTGCCAGCACCACGGGACAGGGCTCCTACGAGCAGTACTTC. As protein: CASTTGQGSYEQYF.

The CDR3 DNA sequence: TGTGCCAGTAGTAAACAGGGGGCGGAAACTGAAGCTTTCTTT. This codes for CASSKQGAETEAFF. The genes are TRBV19 and TRBJ1-1; 9 bases align to TRBD1. Germline V gene sequence: CDR1 LNHDA, CDR2 SQIVND (reference sequence). V trimming: 4 bases; J trimming: 5 bases; junction bases outside the gene matches: 5. The CDR3 extends over 14 amino acids.

This clonotype was recorded many times. The chain joins TRBV5-6 to TRBJ2-1, with 9 bases identical to TRBD2. CDR3 length: 17 amino acids. Losses at the gene ends were 1 base for V and 10 bases for J; bases not matched to a gene: 15. Germline CDR1 is SGHDT and CDR2 is YYEEEE. CDR3 residues: CASSLKGALSGSREQFF. The CDR3 DNA follows: TGTGCCAGCAGCTTGAAGGGGGCACTTAGCGGGAGTCGAGAGCAGTTCTTC.

The chain is built from TRBV6-1 and TRBJ1-1; D perhaps matches TRBD1 (5 bases). Germline lookup yields CDR1 MNHNS and CDR2 SASEGT. The length of the CDR3 is 14 residues. V lost 7 bases and J lost 1, with 13 bases in between. The CDR3 is CASTPVGGNTEAFF. CDR3 nucleotide sequence: TGTGCCAGCACCCCGGTGGGGGGGAACACTGAAGCTTTCTTT.

There are many counts of this clonotype. At one end, the junction sequence differs from germline, possibly due to a read error. CDR3 DNA: TGTGCCAACAGCCCCTTCCAAACCAAAAACATTCAGTACTTC. It encodes CANSPFQTKNIQYF. The chain has TRBV7-2 and TRBJ2-4; no reliable D call. Germline V gives CDR1 SGHTA, CDR2 FQGNSA. The CDR3 has 14 amino acids. Full variable domain (missing parts from reference TRBV7-2 and TRBJ2-4): GAGVSQSPSNKVTEKGKDVELRCDPISGHTALYWYRQSLGQGLEFLIYFQGNSAPDKSGLPSDRFSAERTGGSVSTLTIQRTQQEDSAVYLCANSPFQTKNIQYFGAGTRLSVL.

V and J are TRBV6-2 or TRBV6-3 and TRBJ1-1; D not certain. V lost 5 bases to trimming and J lost 8 bases, with 15 bases between them. Germline V gene data show CDR1 as MNHEY and CDR2 as SVGEGT. CDR3 size: 13 residues. In DNA form, the CDR3 reads TGTGCCAGCAGTCCTCGGGAGGGAATAGAAGCTTTCTTT. Translated, it gives CASSPREGIEAFF.

This clonotype was observed a handful of times. The gene calls are TRBV4-3 and TRBJ1-6; possible D gene TRBD1, 6 bases. The CDR3 has 17 residues. The germline V and J ends were trimmed by 0 bases and 4 bases, with 13 bases remaining between them. Germline V gives CDR1 LGHNA, CDR2 YSLEER. CDR3 amino acids: CASSQEWGGSYNSPLHF. The CDR3 nucleotides read TGCGCCAGCAGCCAAGAATGGGGGGGCTCATATAATTCACCCCTCCACTTT.

The rearrangement links TRBV12-3 or TRBV12-4 to TRBJ1-1, with D hard to call. Between the trimmed V and J ends, which lost 5 bases and 3 bases, there was a span of 7 bases. CDR3 length: 12 amino acids. CDR3 DNA sequence: TGTGCCAGCAGTCCATCTTACACTGAAGCTTTCTTT. This translates into CASSPSYTEAFF.

The rearrangement uses TRBV4-1 and TRBJ2-7, with 11 bases matching TRBD2. Trimming took 4 bases from V and 1 from J; bases not matched to a gene: 6. The germline V gene has CDR1 MGHRA and CDR2 YSYEKL. The CDR3 contains 16 residues. The CDR3 region has the DNA TGCGCCAGCAGCCTCCCCGGGACTAGCGGATCCTACGAGCAGTACTTC. Translation gives CASSLPGTSGSYEQYF.

The chain uses TRBV6-2 or TRBV6-3 and TRBJ2-1; the D gene is possibly TRBD2 (6 bases). This CDR3 is 19 amino acids long. V was pared by 2 bases and J by 0 bases, with 20 bases between. The V gene's germline CDR1 is MNHEY and CDR2 SVGEGT. For the CDR3, the DNA is TGTGCCAGCAGTTACATATCGCGGAGGGATCGGGGCTCCTACAATGAGCAGTTCTTC. As protein: CASSYISRRDRGSYNEQFF.

The rearrangement links TRBV12-3 or TRBV12-4 to TRBJ2-5; D call uncertain. The CDR3 sequence is 15 residues long. Between the trimmed V and J ends, which lost 1 base and 4 bases, there was a span of 13 bases. The CDR3 region is CASSLVAAGVETQYF. CDR3 in DNA: TGTGCCAGCAGTTTAGTCGCGGCAGGTGTAGAGACCCAGTACTTC.